This T cell receptor beta chain was found in a study of CD8 T cells in Susac syndrome. Losses at the gene ends were 4 bases for V and 2 bases for J; bases not matched to a gene: 4. Germline V gene sequence: CDR1 MNHEY, CDR2 SVGEGT. The CDR3 is 14 amino acids. Reverse transcription of roughly 0.45 to 1 ug RNA was carried out with random hexamers. Amplification of the TCR beta CDR3 was carried out by immunoSEQ multiplex PCR, which spanned a total of 54 Vbeta and 13 Jbeta segments. From the immunoSEQ multiplex PCR reads, TCRdb called clonotypes with MiXCR, one entry per CDR3 protein. The sample includes 150,000 to 200,000 distinct CDR3 sequences, about 92% of them seen just once. TCR beta from blood CD8+ and CD4+ T cells was sequenced. It was healthy donors who served as the controls, matched for age and sex. TEMRA cells were enriched by FACS, and CD4+ and CD8+ T cells were negatively isolated.

What was sequenced was CD4+ T cells from PBMCs. The chain combines TRBV6-2 or TRBV6-3 with TRBJ1-1; 7 bases agree with TRBD1. The sequence derives from a human donor in good health. The DNA of the CDR3 is TGTGCCAGCAGTTCCTGGACAGGAAACACTGAAGCTTTCTTT. As protein: CASSSWTGNTEAFF.